This T cell receptor (beta chain) was recorded in a study of blood T cell repertoires in COVID-19. On the study more broadly: COVID-19 samples collected from the United States, Italy and Spain covered acute and convalescent phases.

As handled by the study authors: Reference gene primer amplification gave estimated nucleated cell counts. Repertoires were generated with immunoSEQ multiplex PCR, while TCRdb's copy carries only in-frame clones and drops some. D and trimming come from the DNA, and the V and J calls and clone size come from that table. This table holds roughly 200,000 clones, roughly 81% found once. Germline CDR1 and CDR2: SGHTA and FQGTGA. The V gene lost 5 bases and the J gene lost 5 bases, with 13 bases spanning the gap. The CDR3 spans 14 residues. This chain uses TRBV7-3 with TRBJ1-5; D may be TRBD1 (5 bases). The sample was peripheral blood. This TCR derives from a woman of 80 years or more with acute or convalescent COVID-19. CDR3 sequence: CASSPYGAYQPQHF. The CDR3 coding sequence is TGTGCCAGCAGCCCATATGGGGCCTATCAGCCCCAGCATTTT.